Each of the 30 T cell receptor beta chains below was sequenced from the same sample in a study of T cell responses to AZD1222 COVID-19 vaccine. Profiling relied on immunoSEQ multiplex PCR, and the TCRdb table lists in-frame clones only, not all of them. In the table there are 66,000 or so clones, more than 75% of which are singletons. The source was peripheral blood, collected on day 0 of AZD1222 vaccination. These receptors came from an adult in good health.

The chain links TRBV9 to TRBJ1-5; tentative D call: TRBD1 (5 bases). Germline V gene sequence: CDR1 SGDLS, CDR2 YYNGEE. V was trimmed by 3 bases and J by 0 bases, leaving 10 bases between them. CDR3 length: 15 residues. CDR3 residues: CASSGGSNSNQPQHF. The CDR3 DNA is TGTGCCAGCAGCGGGGGGTCAAATAGCAATCAGCCCCAGCATTTT. Variable domain in full (rest from reference TRBV9 and TRBJ1-5): DSGVTQTPKHLITATGQRVTLRCSPRSGDLSVYWYQQSLDQGLQFLIQYYNGEERAKGNILERFSAQQFPDLHSELNLSSLELGDSALYFCASSGGSNSNQPQHFGDGTRLSIL.

Regarding this clone: No conserved phenylalanine or tryptophan is present at the end of the CDR3, so a read error is the likely explanation. The DNA is omitted, as the CDR3 cannot be located on it reliably, and the CDR3 follows TCRdb's listing. This rearrangement joins TRBV11-2 to TRBJ2-7; the D segment call TRBD1 is taken from the table without a DNA check. Including both end residues, the CDR3 is 12 amino acids long. Germline V CDR1 and CDR2: SGHAT, FQNNGV. The CDR3 loop reads CASSYPGGPYST.

This sequence joins TRBV6-5 and TRBJ1-1, with a possible D match to TRBD1 (6 bases). The CDR3 runs to 15 residues. Germline CDR1 reads MNHEY; CDR2 reads SVGAGI. Trimming took off 6 bases at V and 1 base at J, with 15 bases between the two ends. The CDR3 DNA reads TGTGCCAGCAGGGATCACGGACAGAGGAACACTGAAGCTTTCTTT. It yields the protein CASRDHGQRNTEAFF.

This clone appeared a few times. V and J are TRBV5-1 and TRBJ1-4; no clear D. Looked up from germline, CDR1 is SGHRS and CDR2 is YFSETQ. Trimming left V 0 bases short and J 8 bases short, with 23 bases between. The CDR3 is made up of 18 amino acids. CDR3: CASSLAPHNSLRGEKLFF. The CDR3, as DNA: TGCGCCAGCAGCTTGGCCCCACATAACAGTCTACGAGGAGAAAAACTGTTTTTT.

The genes are TRBV7-3 and TRBJ2-5, with D possibly TRBD1 on 6 matching bases. The CDR3 consists of 16 residues. The germline V and J ends were trimmed by 4 bases and 1 base, with 16 bases remaining between them. Germline V lookup: CDR1 SGHTA, CDR2 FQGTGA. The CDR3 loop is CASSSLGAGGQETQYF. The CDR3 DNA is TGTGCCAGCAGCTCCCTGGGGGCAGGCGGCCAAGAGACCCAGTACTTC.

The chain combines TRBV29-1 with TRBJ2-7, with TRBD1 matching over 8 bases. Germline V lookup: CDR1 SQVTM, CDR2 ANQGSEA. The CDR3 contains 13 residues. The ends lost 6 bases at V and 3 bases at J; junction bases unmatched: 7. The CDR3 sequence: CSVEADRDYEQYF. CDR3 nucleotides: TGCAGCGTCGAGGCGGACAGGGACTACGAGCAGTACTTC.

The J gene is TRBJ2-7, the V gene TRBV30, with 10 bases identical to TRBD2. The CDR3 runs 15 residues. The V gene's germline CDR1 is GTSNPN and CDR2 SVGIG (reference sequence). The trim removed 3 bases at V and 6 bases at J, leaving 11 bases unmatched. CDR3 DNA sequence: TGTGCCTGGAGGGGCGGGACTAGCGAGAGGGGCGAGCAGTACTTC. Translation: CAWRGGTSERGEQYF.

The chain uses TRBV28 and TRBJ2-2; TRBD1 is a possible D gene (5 bases). The CDR3 covers 14 residues. Germline V gene lookup returns CDR1 MDHEN and CDR2 SYDVKM. Trimming left V 6 bases short and J 4 bases short, with 12 bases between. The CDR3 region is CASSRTRGTGELFF. The CDR3 nucleotides read TGTGCCAGCAGCCGAACAAGGGGCACCGGGGAGCTGTTTTTT. Looking up the rest from reference TRBV28 and TRBJ2-2 gives the full variable domain: DVKVTQSSRYLVKRTGEKVFLECVQDMDHENMFWYRQDPGLGLRLIYFSYDVKMKEKGDIPEGYSVSREKKERFSLILESASTNQTSMYLCASSRTRGTGELFFGEGSRLTVL.

V usage is TRBV18 and J usage is TRBJ2-1; no clear D. The CDR3 covers 12 residues. Germline CDR1 is KGHSH and CDR2 is LQKENI. V lost 1 base, J lost 7 bases, and 5 bases lay in between. The CDR3: CASSPLGNEQFF. In DNA form, the CDR3 reads TGTGCCAGCTCACCACTGGGGAATGAGCAGTTCTTC.

The chain carries TRBV5-1 and TRBJ2-2; 9 positions match TRBD1. The CDR3 consists of 16 residues. V was pared by 0 bases and J by 3 bases, with 3 bases of the junction left unmatched. Looked up from germline, CDR1 is SGHRS and CDR2 is YFSETQ. CDR3 nucleotide sequence: TGCGCCAGCAGCTTGGCCGGGACAGGGTACACCGGGGAGCTGTTTTTT. Its protein product is CASSLAGTGYTGELFF.

The chain carries TRBV12-3 or TRBV12-4 and TRBJ1-2, with a tentative D call TRBD1 (5 bases). V dropped 8 bases and J dropped 13 bases, with 20 bases sitting between them. This CDR3 comprises 12 residues. The chain's CDR3 is CASWRQGRKATF. CDR3 nucleotide sequence: TGTGCCAGCTGGAGGCAGGGACGCAAGGCCACCTTC.

J is TRBJ2-7 and V is TRBV4-1; D unresolved. V was cut by 1 base and J by 3 bases, with 10 bases left in between. Germline V gives CDR1 MGHRA, CDR2 YSYEKL. The CDR3 contains 14 residues. In nucleotides, the CDR3 is TGCGCCAGCAGCCAAGCCCTTAAGGGCTACGAGCAGTACTTC. The encoded protein is CASSQALKGYEQYF.

The V gene is TRBV5-1, the J gene TRBJ2-7; weak D call: TRBD2 (6 bases). The CDR3 is 15 residues long. V gave up 1 base and J gave up 2 bases, with 13 bases separating them. Germline loops: CDR1 SGHRS, CDR2 YFSETQ. The CDR3 DNA is TGCGCCAGCAGCTTGAACGGGGGAGGAACCTACGAGCAGTACTTC. Amino acids: CASSLNGGGTYEQYF.

The rearrangement links TRBV7-9 to TRBJ1-4; TRBD1 agrees at 7 bases. The J segment lost 11 bases and the V segment lost 5 bases, leaving 11 bases of the junction unmatched. CDR1 and CDR2 from the germline V gene are SEHNR and FQNEAQ (reference sequence). This CDR3 is built from 14 residues. This CDR3 reads CASSHRGGKAKLFF. CDR3 in DNA: TGTGCCAGCAGCCACAGGGGAGGGAAAGCGAAACTGTTTTTT. Full variable domain (outside the CDR3, taken from reference TRBV7-9 and TRBJ1-4): DTGVSQNPRHKITKRGQNVTFRCDPISEHNRLYWYRQTLGQGPEFLTYFQNEAQLEKSRLLSDRFSAERPKGSFSTLEIQRTEQGDSAMYLCASSHRGGKAKLFFGSGTQLSVL.

This chain connects TRBV20-1 to TRBJ1-1; a weak D match, TRBD1 (6 bases). Germline CDR1 is DFQATT and CDR2 is SNEGSKA (reference sequence). V dropped 6 bases and J dropped 5 bases, with 10 bases sitting between them. The CDR3 has 11 amino acids. CDR3 residues: CSADGQTEAFF. The CDR3 DNA reads TGCAGTGCAGACGGACAGACTGAAGCTTTCTTT.

The J gene is TRBJ2-7, the V gene TRBV7-6; TRBD1 aligns across 9 bases. Per germline, CDR1 SGHVS and CDR2 FNYEAQ. The CDR3 has 15 residues. Trimming at V came to 5 bases and at J to 5 bases, leaving 10 bases not matched to a gene. The CDR3 protein is CASSPSGTGINEQYF. CDR3 DNA: TGTGCCAGCAGCCCCTCCGGGACAGGGATCAACGAGCAGTACTTC.

The CDR3, as DNA: TGCGCCAGCAGCCTGACCGGGTCAAAGGAGTTAGATACGCAGTATTTT. Its translation is CASSLTGSKELDTQYF. This sequence joins TRBV4-3 and TRBJ2-3; D gene uncertain. Trimming took 4 bases from V and 5 from J, leaving 19 bases between them. The CDR3 is made up of 16 amino acids. Germline V gives CDR1 LGHNA, CDR2 YSLEER.

This rearrangement joins TRBV27 to TRBJ1-1; no definite D call. Trimming removed 0 bases at V and 5 bases at J, with 7 bases between. This CDR3 is 13 amino acids long. Germline assignment: CDR1 MNHEY and CDR2 SMNVEV (reference sequence). CDR3 region: CASSLSAQTEAFF. The CDR3 region has the DNA TGTGCCAGCAGTTTATCCGCGCAAACTGAAGCTTTCTTT.

This clone has a single count. This chain links TRBV6-5 with TRBJ1-1; D is perhaps TRBD1 (5 bases). The CDR3 is 15 residues long. The V gene's germline CDR1 is MNHEY and CDR2 SVGAGI. Trimming stripped 7 bases from V and 3 bases from J, with 18 bases between. The CDR3 coding sequence is TGTGCCAGCAAGCACAGGAGGGGCTATTACACTGAAGCTTTCTTT. It translates to CASKHRRGYYTEAFF.

The V call is TRBV6-5, the J call TRBJ1-4, with a tentative D call TRBD1 (5 bases). Trimming left V 0 bases short and J 4 bases short, with 12 bases between. The CDR3 loop spans 16 amino acids. Germline CDR1 reads MNHEY; CDR2 reads SVGAGI. The CDR3 DNA reads TGTGCCAGCAGTTACTCCGTGGGGGAGCTTAATGAAAAACTGTTTTTT. Amino acids: CASSYSVGELNEKLFF.

The chain couples TRBV7-6 to TRBJ2-7; 9 nucleotides align to TRBD1. The germline CDR1 and CDR2 sequences are SGHVS and FNYEAQ. V shed 5 bases, J shed 0 bases, and the junction held 11 bases outside the gene matches. The CDR3 has 17 amino acids. CDR3 loop: CASSPNSGTGISYEQYF. CDR3 sequence (DNA): TGTGCCAGCAGCCCTAACTCCGGGACAGGGATCTCCTACGAGCAGTACTTC. The full variable domain, in which reference TRBV7-6 and TRBJ2-7 provide the parts outside the CDR3, is GAGVSQSPRYKVTKRGQDVALRCDPISGHVSLYWYRQALGQGPEFLTYFNYEAQQDKSGLPNDRFSAERPEGSISTLTIQRTEQRDSAMYRCASSPNSGTGISYEQYFGPGTRLTVT.

This chain uses TRBV30 with TRBJ1-2; no clear D. From germline, CDR1 is GTSNPN and CDR2 SVGIG (reference sequence). The CDR3 runs to 14 residues. Trimming removed 1 base at V and 2 bases at J, with 11 bases between. The CDR3, as DNA: TGTGCCTGGAGTGCTCTTGTTTTCAACTATGGCTACACCTTC. Its translation is CAWSALVFNYGYTF.

The chain couples TRBV27 to TRBJ2-1; possible D gene TRBD2, 5 bases. Between the trimmed V and J ends, which lost 6 bases and 0 bases, there was a span of 12 bases. CDR1 is MNHEY and CDR2 is SMNVEV in the germline V gene (reference sequence). The CDR3 spans 15 residues. CDR3 nucleotide sequence: TGTGCCAGCAGCCACGGACTGAGCTCCTACAATGAGCAGTTCTTC. It codes for CASSHGLSSYNEQFF.

The rearrangement uses TRBV3-1 (or the pseudogene TRBV3-2) and TRBJ1-1, with a tentative D call TRBD1 (5 bases). The CDR3 sequence is 18 residues long. Per germline, CDR1 LGHDT and CDR2 YNNKEL (reference sequence). With 4 bases removed from V and 4 bases from J, the gap between germline ends came to 25 bases. The CDR3 here is CASSPRLTQGAHATEAFF. CDR3 coding DNA: TGTGCCAGCAGCCCGCGCCTAACACAAGGGGCGCATGCCACTGAAGCTTTCTTT.

The V call is TRBV6-2 or TRBV6-3, the J call TRBJ2-7; no clear D. With 6 bases removed from V and 3 bases from J, the gap between germline ends came to 9 bases. Germline CDR1 reads MNHEY; CDR2 reads SVGEGT. The CDR3 extends over 12 amino acids. CDR3 coding DNA: TGTGCCAGCAGCCGCGGATACTACGAGCAGTACTTC. It yields the protein CASSRGYYEQYF.

This chain connects TRBV28 to TRBJ1-5, with 7 bases that match TRBD1. After removal of 1 base from V and 4 bases from J, the junction contained 4 bases not matched to a gene. This CDR3 contains 15 residues. CDR1 and CDR2 (germline): MDHEN, SYDVKM. The CDR3 DNA sequence: TGTGCCAGCAGTTTATTCAGGGGGACAAATCAGCCCCAGCATTTT. Its protein is CASSLFRGTNQPQHF.

The rearrangement joins TRBV19 to TRBJ1-5; perhaps TRBD1 as D (5 bases). Trimming took 3 bases from V and 0 from J, leaving 21 bases between them. This CDR3 is 19 amino acids long. CDR1 is LNHDA and CDR2 is SQIVND in the germline V gene (reference sequence). CDR3 protein: CASSITRGGRGNSNQPQHF. CDR3 in DNA: TGTGCCAGTAGTATCACTCGCGGCGGGCGGGGGAATAGCAATCAGCCCCAGCATTTT.

This chain joins TRBV7-8 and TRBJ2-7, with TRBD1 matching over 7 bases. V was clipped by 7 bases and J by 3 bases; unmatched bases: 15. The V gene's germline CDR1 is SGHVS and CDR2 FQNEAQ. The CDR3 loop spans 16 amino acids. For the CDR3, the DNA is TGTGCCAGCACCTCCGCAGGGGGTTTCGGGTACTACGAGCAGTACTTC. This encodes CASTSAGGFGYYEQYF. Full variable domain (outside the CDR3, taken from reference TRBV7-8 and TRBJ2-7): GAGVSQSPRYKVAKRGQDVALRCDPISGHVSLFWYQQALGQGPEFLTYFQNEAQLDKSGLPSDRFFAERPEGSVSTLKIQRTQQEDSAVYLCASTSAGGFGYYEQYFGPGTRLTVT.

This rearrangement joins TRBV10-3 to TRBJ2-7; 9 nucleotides agree with TRBD2. This CDR3 region has 16 residues. After removal of 6 bases from V and 2 bases from J, the junction contained 11 bases not matched to a gene. The V gene's germline CDR1 is ENHRY and CDR2 SYGVKD. The DNA of the CDR3 is TGTGCCATCAGCGGTACCAGGACTAGCGTAACCTACGAGCAGTACTTC. The encoded protein is CAISGTRTSVTYEQYF.

This chain links TRBV7-9 with TRBJ2-7; D might be TRBD2 (8 bases). V was pared by 1 base and J by 5 bases, with 12 bases between. The germline V gene has CDR1 SEHNR and CDR2 FQNEAQ (reference sequence). This CDR3 region has 14 residues. CDR3 sequence reads: CASSLGSGTDEQYF. The DNA of the CDR3 is TGTGCCAGCAGCTTAGGTAGCGGGACAGACGAGCAGTACTTC.